These T cell receptor beta chains were read from a single sample in a study of cytomegalovirus exposure and HLA in healthy donors. The protocol was immunoSEQ multiplex PCR, while the TCRdb copy is restricted to in-frame clones and leaves out a portion. Of tens of thousands of clones in the sample, roughly 97% were seen once. The source material was PBMCs. The receptors shown here come from a man younger than 40 in good health and CMV-seropositive. CDR3s include the opening cysteine and the closing phenylalanine or tryptophan. The order of the fields is clone size, J gene, CDR3 length, D gene, V gene, CDR3 DNA, CDR3 protein. The D gene is left open where the match is weak. Some rows have no size entry. The others give once, few or many, or a class for an expanded clone.

NA	TRBJ1-2	13	TRBD1	TRBV5-1	TGCGCCAGCAGCTGGACAGGGGACACGGGCTACACCTTC	CASSWTGDTGYTF
once	TRBJ1-2	14	NA	TRBV13	TGTGCCAGCAGCTTAAGTGGCAGGAGGGACGGCTACACCTTC	CASSLSGRRDGYTF
NA	TRBJ2-3	20	TRBD2	TRBV7-3	TGTGCCAGCAGCCCCCTAGGGCCAGCGGGAGGGCCATTTGGCACAGATACGCAGTATTTT	CASSPLGPAGGPFGTDTQYF
NA	TRBJ2-7	16	NA	TRBV18	TGTGCCAGCTCCCCCCTATCGACAGGGACTCCTTACGAGCAGTACTTC	CASSPLSTGTPYEQYF
NA	TRBJ1-1	12	NA	TRBV5-4	TGTGCCAGCCAGGTTACGAACACTGAAGCTTTCTTT	CASQVTNTEAFF
NA	TRBJ2-5	15	TRBD2	TRBV28	TGTGCCACCAGCGGACTAGCGGGAGTCCAAGAGACCCAGTACTTC	CATSGLAGVQETQYF
NA	TRBJ2-5	15	TRBD2	TRBV27	TGTGCCAGCAGGTTCCTAGCGGGGGGACAAGAGACCCAGTACTTC	CASRFLAGGQETQYF
NA	TRBJ2-1	16	TRBD2	TRBV9	TGTGCCAGCGGCATAGAAGCGGGAAATTCCTACAATGAGCAGTTCTTC	CASGIEAGNSYNEQFF
NA	TRBJ2-7	16	NA	TRBV4-3	TGCGCCAGCAGCCAAGCCCGGTCAGGGGCTGCCTACGAGCAGTACTTC	CASSQARSGAAYEQYF
NA	TRBJ2-1	16	TRBD2	TRBV18	TGTGCCAGCTCACCTTCGAATAGCGGGAGGGTAAATGAGCAGTTCTTC	CASSPSNSGRVNEQFF
NA	TRBJ2-7	14	NA	TRBV27	TGTGCCAGCAGTTTTAATAGCGGACCCTACGAGCAGTACTTC	CASSFNSGPYEQYF
NA	TRBJ2-5	15	TRBD2	TRBV29-1	TGCAGCGTACCTGGGGTGGCGGGGGGTAGGGAGACCCAGTACTTC	CSVPGVAGGRETQYF
NA	TRBJ2-5	14	TRBD1	TRBV7-8	TGTGCCAGCAGCCCACTGACAGGGGCAGAGACCCAGTACTTC	CASSPLTGAETQYF
NA	TRBJ2-5	14	NA	TRBV6-5	TGTGCCAGCAGTTACTCCTGGACTGGGGAGACCCAGTACTTC	CASSYSWTGETQYF
NA	TRBJ1-5	17	NA	TRBV2	TGTGCCAGCAGTGAATTAGTGGCAACCGGGGGCAATCAGCCCCAGCATTTT	CASSELVATGGNQPQHF
NA	TRBJ1-1	14	NA	TRBV5-1	TGCGCCAGCAGCTTGGGGGGCCCAGGGCCTCAAGCTTTCTTT	CASSLGGPGPQAFF
NA	TRBJ1-1	14	TRBD1	TRBV7-2	TGTGCCAGCAGCCGTCCGGGACAGGACACTGAAGCTTTCTTT	CASSRPGQDTEAFF
NA	TRBJ2-1	15	NA	TRBV4-3	TGCGCCAGCAGCCTCCTCAGAAGCTCCTACAATGAGCAGTTCTTC	CASSLLRSSYNEQFF
NA	TRBJ1-5	15	NA	TRBV18	TGTGCCAGCTCACCTTCGGACATCCTCAATCAGCCCCAGCATTTT	CASSPSDILNQPQHF
NA	TRBJ2-7	15	TRBD1	TRBV4-3	TGCGCCAGCAGCCAAGGAATTACAGGGGCCTACGAGCAGTACTTC	CASSQGITGAYEQYF
NA	TRBJ2-3	14	NA	TRBV9	TGTGCCAGCAGAGGCCAGGGAAGCACAGATACGCAGTATTTT	CASRGQGSTDTQYF
NA	TRBJ2-5	13	TRBD2	TRBV27	TGTGCCAGCAGGATAGCGGGAGGGGAGACCCAGTACTTC	CASRIAGGETQYF
NA	TRBJ1-3	14	TRBD1	TRBV30	TGTGCCTGGAGTGAAGGGACAGGGTCGGACACCATATATTTT	CAWSEGTGSDTIYF
NA	TRBJ2-5	16	TRBD1	TRBV4-3	TGCGCCAGCAGCCCTGGATTTGCAGGGGGTATGGAGACCCAGTACTTC	CASSPGFAGGMETQYF
once	TRBJ2-7	15	TRBD1	TRBV27	TGTGCCAGCAGTTTATCGGTACAGGGGGCCTCCGAGCAGTACTTC	CASSLSVQGASEQYF
NA	TRBJ1-1	13	TRBD1	TRBV5-1	TGCGCCAGCAGGACAGGGGGCGGCACTGAAGCTTTCTTT	CASRTGGGTEAFF
NA	TRBJ1-2	16	NA	TRBV9	TGTGCCAGCAGCGTAGCTACCCGGGGAATATTCTATGGCTACACCTTC	CASSVATRGIFYGYTF